Listed here are 18 T cell receptor beta chains from one sample, sequenced in a study of blood T cell repertoires in COVID-19. TCRdb's copy holds only in-frame clones and misses some; the assay was immunoSEQ multiplex PCR. Here the sample spans approximately 300,000 clones, around 87% being singletons. The sample consisted of peripheral blood. Receptors were obtained from a woman aged 50 to 60 with active or convalescent COVID-19.

The chain has TRBV27 and TRBJ2-3; D gene unclear. V lost 5 bases and J lost 6, with 27 bases in between. CDR1 and CDR2 (germline): MNHEY, SMNVEV (reference sequence). The CDR3 consists of 18 residues. CDR3 nucleotide sequence: TGTGCCAGCAGTCACCTTGGCGTGTCGGGTGTCGTATCCGATACGCAGTATTTT. Amino acid sequence: CASSHLGVSGVVSDTQYF.

This chain uses TRBV4-1 with TRBJ2-7; 7 bases agree with TRBD1. The junction had 8 bases not matched to a gene; V was cut back by 5 bases and J by 4 bases. This CDR3 region has 14 residues. CDR1 MGHRA and CDR2 YSYEKL come from the germline V gene. The CDR3 is CASSYGTVSYEQYF. DNA of the CDR3: TGCGCCAGCAGCTACGGGACAGTGAGTTACGAGCAGTACTTC.

The V call is TRBV6-5, the J call TRBJ1-1, with D possibly matching TRBD1 (6 bases). Germline CDR1 and CDR2: MNHEY and SVGAGI. This CDR3 contains 15 residues. The ends were cut back, 5 bases at V and 8 bases at J, with 21 bases in the middle. The CDR3: CASSPAGQGFGEAFF. The CDR3 DNA follows: TGTGCCAGCAGTCCAGCAGGGCAGGGGTTTGGCGAAGCTTTCTTT.

The chain carries TRBV7-9 and TRBJ1-2; D is unresolved. Trimming left V 7 bases short and J 6 bases short, with 12 bases between. The CDR3 spans 12 residues. CDR1 SEHNR and CDR2 FQNEAQ come from the germline V gene (reference sequence). The CDR3 DNA reads TGTGCCAGCAACAACGCGGAACATGGCTACACCTTC. Its translation: CASNNAEHGYTF.

This clone was detected only a few times. V usage is TRBV4-3 and J usage is TRBJ1-1; D is unresolved. The CDR3 spans 14 residues. Trimming pared 2 bases from V and 8 bases from J, leaving 15 bases between. Looked up from germline, CDR1 is LGHNA and CDR2 is YSLEER. CDR3 protein: CASSQYEGSDEAFF. The CDR3 coding sequence is TGCGCCAGCAGCCAATACGAGGGATCCGACGAAGCTTTCTTT.

This rearrangement joins TRBV6-1 to TRBJ1-3; D remains ambiguous. The CDR3 has 16 residues. Trimming stripped 4 bases from V and 4 bases from J, with 17 bases between. In germline, CDR1 is MNHNS, CDR2 SASEGT. DNA for the CDR3: TGTGCCAGCAGTGCATCCGTAGCGGGGTCCGGAAACACCATATATTTT. Protein sequence: CASSASVAGSGNTIYF.

V usage is TRBV2 and J usage is TRBJ1-1, with D perhaps matching TRBD1 (5 bases). Trimming left V 6 bases short and J 10 bases short, with 18 bases between. CDR1 is SNHLY, CDR2 FYNNEI, per germline. The CDR3 spans 13 residues. This CDR3 reads CASSDFRAGIAFF. CDR3 DNA sequence: TGTGCCAGCAGCGATTTCAGGGCTGGGATAGCTTTCTTT.

As regards this clone: This sample also contains other DNA sequences that code for the same CDR3. The chain links TRBV5-1 to TRBJ1-3, with 7 bases matching TRBD1. V dropped 0 bases and J dropped 2; count of bases not matched to a gene: 2. CDR1 and CDR2 from the germline V gene are SGHRS and YFSETQ. The CDR3 is 15 residues long. The CDR3 is CASSLGGGTGNTIYF. The CDR3 DNA is TGCGCCAGCAGCTTGGGAGGGGGCACTGGAAACACCATATATTTT.

The chain is built from TRBV21-1 and TRBJ1-1. TRBV21-1 is termed a pseudogene. CDR3 length equals 18 residues. DNA of the CDR3: TGTGCCAGCAGCAAGAAAGAGGGCCCTAAACTAATGAACACTGAAGCTTTCTTT. It translates to CASSKKEGPKLMNTEAFF.

This clone has at least ten counts. The CDR3 sequence is CASSLYSGINQPQHF. DNA of the CDR3: TGTGCCAGCAGCTTGTATTCAGGGATAAATCAGCCCCAGCATTTT. This chain uses TRBV5-5 with TRBJ1-5, with D perhaps TRBD1 (5 bases). V was cut by 1 base and J by 4 bases, with 12 bases left in between. This CDR3 has 15 residues. Germline lookup yields CDR1 SGHKS and CDR2 YYEKEE (reference sequence).

The rearrangement joins TRBV19 to TRBJ2-3; no reliable D call. CDR1 is LNHDA and CDR2 is SQIVND in the germline V gene (reference sequence). The germline V and J ends were trimmed by 5 bases and 2 bases, with 23 bases remaining between them. The CDR3 length is 18 residues. The CDR3 bases are TGTGCCAGTAGTCGAGGAGCTTTAGCTAGACCCACCACAGATACGCAGTATTTT. It yields the protein CASSRGALARPTTDTQYF.

The CDR3 DNA is TGCGCCAGCAGCTCCACAGGACTAGCGGGGGGGAACACCGGGGAGCTGTTTTTT. It codes for CASSSTGLAGGNTGELFF. The gene calls are TRBV5-1 and TRBJ2-2; 14 bases map to TRBD2. The CDR3 has 18 residues. V trimming: 3 bases; J trimming: 1 base; junction bases outside the gene matches: 5. Germline V gene lookup returns CDR1 SGHRS and CDR2 YFSETQ.

The CDR3 is CASSQDLQVRLGGYTF. For the CDR3, the DNA is TGTGCCAGCAGCCAAGATTTGCAGGTCCGACTAGGTGGCTACACCTTC. The V call is TRBV3-1 (or the pseudogene TRBV3-2), the J call TRBJ1-2; no clear D gene. Germline CDR1 is LGHDT and CDR2 is YNNKEL (reference sequence). V lost 0 bases, J lost 7 bases, and 18 bases lay in between. This CDR3 has 16 residues.

The chain links TRBV27 to TRBJ2-2; TRBD1 might be the D (6 bases). The CDR3 contains 13 residues. V shed 4 bases and J shed 5 bases, with 8 bases lying between them. Per the germline V gene, CDR1 is MNHEY and CDR2 is SMNVEV (reference sequence). The CDR3 reads CASSSTGTGELFF. Written as DNA, the CDR3 is TGTGCCAGCAGTTCCACAGGGACCGGGGAGCTGTTTTTT.

This chain joins TRBV7-9 and TRBJ2-3; TRBD2 aligns across 11 bases. CDR1 and CDR2 (germline): SEHNR, FQNEAQ (reference sequence). This CDR3 has 16 amino acids. The V and J ends lost 4 bases and 6 bases, in that order; junction bases with no gene match: 9. The CDR3 DNA sequence: TGTGCCAGCAGCTCGTATAGCGGGGGGGAGGCGGATACGCAGTATTTT. Translation: CASSSYSGGEADTQYF. Using reference TRBV7-9 and TRBJ2-3 for the parts outside the CDR3, the full variable domain is DTGVSQNPRHKITKRGQNVTFRCDPISEHNRLYWYRQTLGQGPEFLTYFQNEAQLEKSRLLSDRFSAERPKGSFSTLEIQRTEQGDSAMYLCASSSYSGGEADTQYFGPGTRLTVL.

This clone was found once. The rearrangement links TRBV7-2 to TRBJ2-7, with a possible D match to TRBD1 (6 bases). The CDR3 spans 14 residues. CDR1 and CDR2 (germline): SGHTA, FQGNSA. V lost 5 bases and J 3 bases, leaving 14 bases between the germline ends. This chain's CDR3 is CASSPQTGNYEQYF. The CDR3 DNA sequence: TGTGCCAGCAGCCCCCAGACAGGTAACTACGAGCAGTACTTC.

This rearrangement joins TRBV18 to TRBJ2-3, with 9 bases lining up with TRBD2. Germline CDR1 and CDR2: KGHSH and LQKENI. The V gene end was trimmed by 1 base and the J gene end by 4 bases; junction bases not matched to a gene: 12. The CDR3 contains 18 residues. The DNA for the CDR3 is TGTGCCAGCTCACCACGTTTTCAGCGGGAGGTTTTCCCAGATACGCAGTATTTT. Translation gives CASSPRFQREVFPDTQYF. The full variable domain, rest sourced from reference TRBV18 and TRBJ2-3, is NAGVMQNPRHLVRRRGQEARLRCSPMKGHSHVYWYRQLPEEGLKFMVYLQKENIIDESGMPKERFSAEFPKEGPSILRIQQVVRGDSAAYFCASSPRFQREVFPDTQYFGPGTRLTVL.

The gene calls are TRBV27 and TRBJ2-1; no definite D call. Trimming shortened V by 0 bases and J by 8 bases, and 11 bases separated the two germline ends. CDR1 is MNHEY, CDR2 SMNVEV, per germline (reference sequence). This CDR3 is built from 14 residues. The CDR3 here is CASSLSLSRDEQFF. The CDR3 nucleotides read TGTGCCAGCAGTTTATCTTTGAGCCGGGATGAGCAGTTCTTC.